What follows are 8 T cell receptor beta chains derived from one specimen sequenced in a study of T-cell reconstitution after alpha-beta-depleted transplantation in children. Unique molecular identifiers were built into the TCRbeta library. TCRdb re-derived calls from the PCR reads in MiXCR, one entry per CDR3 protein. The sample consists of 40,000 to 55,000 distinct CDR3 sequences, more than 5% of them appearing once. The specimen was PBMCs, mostly from graft donor cells, collected 60 days after TCRalphabeta/CD19-depleted stem cell transplant. The receptors derive from a female patient aged 2-10 years who had a stem cell transplant for aplastic anemia, so the T cells may come from the graft donor.

This clonotype has only a few counts. The V and J genes are TRBV18 and TRBJ1-1; 7 bases are shared with TRBD1. This CDR3 contains 15 residues. V was clipped by 3 bases and J by 0 bases; unmatched bases: 4. Germline CDR1 reads KGHSH; CDR2 reads LQKENI. The CDR3 sequence is CASSPGQELNTEAFF. In nucleotides, the CDR3 is TGTGCCAGCTCACCCGGACAGGAGCTGAACACTGAAGCTTTCTTT. The variable domain in full, completed from reference TRBV18 and TRBJ1-1, reads NAGVMQNPRHLVRRRGQEARLRCSPMKGHSHVYWYRQLPEEGLKFMVYLQKENIIDESGMPKERFSAEFPKEGPSILRIQQVVRGDSAAYFCASSPGQELNTEAFFGQGTRLTVV.

Many counts were recorded for this clonotype. The rearrangement links TRBV7-2 to TRBJ2-7; 12 nucleotides agree with TRBD1. Germline CDR1 and CDR2: SGHTA and FQGNSA. V gave up 3 bases and J gave up 4 bases; unmatched junction bases: 4. The CDR3 contains 15 residues. Written as DNA, the CDR3 is TGTGCCAGCAGCTTGGGACAGGGGGCGCGGTACGAGCAGTACTTC. Residues: CASSLGQGARYEQYF.

This clonotype was detected many times. J is TRBJ2-3 and V is TRBV5-7, with 10 nucleotides matching TRBD2. TRBV5-7 is designated an ORF whose function remains uncertain. CDR3 length: 16 amino acids. V gave up 1 base and J gave up 3 bases; unmatched junction bases: 5. CDR3 nucleotide sequence: TGTGCCAGCAGCTTGAGGAGCGGGGGGGAAACAGATACGCAGTATTTT. Translating gives CASSLRSGGETDTQYF.

This clonotype was observed a handful of times. This sequence joins TRBV5-1 and TRBJ2-7; D unclear. V gave up 0 bases and J gave up 5 bases, with 12 bases separating them. CDR3 length equals 14 residues. Germline lookup yields CDR1 SGHRS and CDR2 YFSETQ. Written as DNA, the CDR3 is TGCGCCAGCAGCTTGGGGTCGGCTTACCACGAGCAGTACTTC. It is translated as CASSLGSAYHEQYF.

This clonotype was counted between two and nine times. This chain links TRBV30 with TRBJ2-7; D call uncertain. This CDR3 contains 15 residues. V gave up 1 base and J gave up 1 base, with 14 bases separating them. Germline loops: CDR1 GTSNPN, CDR2 SVGIG (reference sequence). The DNA of the CDR3 is TGTGCCTGGAGTGGGCCGGTGGGCAGTTCCTACGAGCAGTACTTC. Residues: CAWSGPVGSSYEQYF.

This clonotype was found many times. V gene TRBV9 combines with J gene TRBJ2-3, with TRBD2 matching 14 bases. The CDR3 is made up of 17 amino acids. CDR1 is SGDLS, CDR2 YYNGEE, per germline. Losses at the gene ends were 3 bases for V and 4 bases for J; bases not matched to a gene: 7. The CDR3 sequence is CASSARLAGGLSDTQYF. DNA for the CDR3: TGTGCCAGCAGCGCGCGACTAGCGGGGGGGCTTTCAGATACGCAGTATTTT.

This clonotype was counted at least ten times. The V gene is TRBV28, the J gene TRBJ2-1, with 9 positions matching TRBD2. The V gene end was trimmed by 11 bases and the J gene end by 5 bases; junction bases not matched to a gene: 10. The CDR3 is 14 amino acids. The germline V gene encodes CDR1 MDHEN and CDR2 SYDVKM. In DNA form, the CDR3 reads TGTGCCGCACCCGGTAGCGGGAGCCACAATGAGCAGTTCTTC. It translates to CAAPGSGSHNEQFF.

This clonotype appeared many times. This rearrangement joins TRBV6-5 to TRBJ1-2; tentative D call: TRBD1 (5 bases). Germline lookup yields CDR1 MNHEY and CDR2 SVGAGI. The CDR3 spans 15 residues. The V end lost 10 bases, the J end lost 0 bases, and 18 bases lay between the germline ends. This CDR3 reads CATATDSRANYGYTF. As DNA, the CDR3 is TGTGCCACCGCGACCGACAGCCGAGCTAACTATGGCTACACCTTC.